The present T cell receptor beta chain was sequenced within a study of CD8 T cells in Susac syndrome. Reverse transcription of about 0.45 to 1 ug RNA was performed with random hexamers. A single record per CDR3 protein comes from TCRdb applying MiXCR to the immunoSEQ multiplex PCR reads. The table lists about 19,000 distinct CDR3 sequences, about 95% of them singletons. The CDR3 consists of 14 residues. V shed 2 bases and J shed 3 bases, with 12 bases lying between them. Germline assignment: CDR1 SGHDT and CDR2 YYEEEE. The clonotype originates from a human donor in good health. The sequenced material came from CD8+ T cells from PBMCs. J is TRBJ2-7 and V is TRBV5-6; D is possibly TRBD2 (6 bases). The CDR3 protein is CASSFGTGVYEQYV. The CDR3 DNA sequence: TGTGCCAGCAGCTTCGGGACGGGAGTCTACGAGCAGTACGTC.